This entry concerns a single T cell receptor beta chain. Profiled with immunoSEQ multiplex PCR; TCRdb holds only in-frame clones, not every one. The data show 300,000 to 450,000 clones, around nine tenths seen once. This specimen comes from a study of blood T cell repertoires in COVID-19. Participants in the exposed group had met a COVID-19 case in the 2 weeks before joining the study. V was shortened by 0 bases and J by 3 bases, with 13 bases between the two germline ends. Germline V gene data show CDR1 as SGDLS and CDR2 as YYNGEE. This CDR3 has 15 residues. The TCR sequence derives from a woman aged 25-40 years who had been exposed to COVID-19. The chain links TRBV9 to TRBJ2-7; possible D gene TRBD2, 5 bases. The sample consisted of PBMCs or T cells enriched from blood (not recorded which). CDR3: CASSVGGRESYEQYF. CDR3 nucleotide sequence: TGTGCCAGCAGCGTAGGGGGTAGGGAGAGCTACGAGCAGTACTTC.